This record covers a single TCR beta chain. The data were taken from a study of T cells in Graves' hyperthyroidism and ophthalmopathy. The germline V gene encodes CDR1 SGHTA and CDR2 FQGNSA. Trimming cost V 1 base and J 9 bases, with 16 bases left between them. There are 15 residues in the CDR3. RNA transcripts served as the template for amplifying TCR beta CDR3 regions. TCR CDR3 underwent first-round RT-PCR with the HTBI primer set. TCRdb reanalysed the multiplex PCR reads using MiXCR and keeps one entry per CDR3 protein. The sample has nearly 600,000 distinct CDR3 sequences; over 11% are singletons. The sequencing sample was made of blood. The TCR was taken from a woman aged 25 to 45 with Graves' hyperthyroidism that later progressed to Graves' ophthalmopathy. The chain links TRBV7-2 to TRBJ1-5; D remains ambiguous. CDR3 coding DNA: TGTGCCAGCAGCTTAGTACCCTCTAAAGGCGGGCCCCAGCATTTT. The encoded protein is CASSLVPSKGGPQHF.